This entry lists 7 T cell receptor delta chains sequenced from one sample in a study of gammadelta T cells in human blood (dated by TCRdb to 2018 to 2020). The method was RT-PCR. The run used an Illumina MiSeq. Via CATT, TCRdb reprocessed the public reads, and rows with identical DNA were then joined. For this sample there are fewer than 300 delta-chain clones; 17% appear just once. The top ten constitute about 26% of the sample. Sequenced material: non-Vgamma9Vdelta2 gamma-delta T cells from infant blood. These receptors originate from a human donor.

This clone occurred a few times. A far larger clone is one nucleotide away, so this likely arose from a read error. Other DNA sequences in this specimen translate into the identical CDR3. The chain links TRDV3 to TRDJ1, with 9 bases aligning to TRDD3. Germline values: CDR1 TVYSNPD, CDR2 GDNSRS (reference sequence). The CDR3 extends over 16 amino acids. The V and J ends lost 1 base and 2 bases, in that order; junction bases with no gene match: 11. CDR3 nucleotide sequence: TGTGCCTTTACCGGCTCTGGGGATACGGGGACCGATAAACTCATCTTT. As protein: CAFTGSGDTGTDKLIF.

This clone is judged large. The rearrangement uses TRDV1 and TRDJ1; 8 bases line up with TRDD3. This CDR3 is 17 amino acids long. After removal of 4 bases from V and 10 bases from J, the junction contained 20 bases not matched to a gene. Germline loops: CDR1 TSWWSYY, CDR2 QGS. CDR3 DNA sequence: TGTGCTCTTGGGGTGTACTTACTGGGGGCTCGGAGCGGGGGACTCATCTTT. It translates to CALGVYLLGARSGGLIF.

This clone was seen a few times. This likely reflects a read error, since a far larger clone is one base away. The same CDR3 also results from other DNA sequences found in this sample. The chain employs TRDV1 and TRDJ1; D perhaps matches TRDD3 (5 bases). The V gene lost 0 bases and the J gene lost 0 bases, with 23 bases spanning the gap. Germline CDR1 TSWWSYY, CDR2 QGS. There are 20 residues in the CDR3. In DNA, the CDR3 is TGTGCTCTTGGGGAACTAGCCCGTGTATGTCGGGGGGGGTACACCGATAAACTCATCTTT. Translating gives CALGELARVCRGGYTDKLIF.

Details on this clone: For this DNA, TCRdb reports the protein of a much larger clone, which diverges at residue 17, most likely from a read error; the protein presented here is translated directly from the DNA. The rearrangement uses TRDV1 and TRDJ1; TRDD3 aligns across 10 bases. Germline CDR1 reads TSWWSYY; CDR2 reads QGS. The trim removed 5 bases at V and 1 base at J, leaving 31 bases unmatched. CDR3 length equals 24 residues. Here the CDR3 DNA reads TGTGCTCTTGGGACCCCAATAGAGAACTACAGCGGGACATACTGGGGGATGGGCACCGATAAACTCATCTTT. Protein: CALGTPIENYSGTYWGMGTDKLIF.

By share of the sample, this clone is large. The chain uses TRDV1 and TRDJ1; TRDD3 matches at 10 bases. Germline trimming cut 1 base from V and 9 bases from J; bases unmatched to any gene: 14. This CDR3 spans 17 amino acids. Germline loops: CDR1 TSWWSYY, CDR2 QGS. CDR3 amino acids: CALGERSYATGGWELIF. CDR3 bases: TGTGCTCTTGGGGAACGGTCCTACGCTACTGGGGGATGGGAACTCATCTTT.

Within the sample, this clone is large. The same CDR3 can be traced to other DNA sequences in this sample. V usage is TRDV1 and J usage is TRDJ1; D possibly corresponds to TRDD1 (5 bases). V was trimmed by 3 bases and J by 1 base, leaving 21 bases between them. The CDR3 consists of 18 residues. Germline values: CDR1 TSWWSYY, CDR2 QGS. In DNA, the CDR3 is TGTGCTCTTGGGGACCCCTCAACCGGTCGAATAGGCACCGATAAACTCATCTTT. The encoded protein is CALGDPSTGRIGTDKLIF.

This clone qualifies as large. This chain links TRDV1 with TRDJ1; tentatively, D is TRDD2 (6 bases). Germline-derived CDR1 and CDR2 are TSWWSYY and QGS. V was trimmed by 5 bases and J by 0 bases, leaving 28 bases between them. The CDR3 has 20 amino acids. The CDR3 coding sequence is TGTGCTCTTGGGCCTACTTCCTTTGATCGTGAAGCGATATACACCGATAAACTCATCTTT. This sequence encodes CALGPTSFDREAIYTDKLIF.